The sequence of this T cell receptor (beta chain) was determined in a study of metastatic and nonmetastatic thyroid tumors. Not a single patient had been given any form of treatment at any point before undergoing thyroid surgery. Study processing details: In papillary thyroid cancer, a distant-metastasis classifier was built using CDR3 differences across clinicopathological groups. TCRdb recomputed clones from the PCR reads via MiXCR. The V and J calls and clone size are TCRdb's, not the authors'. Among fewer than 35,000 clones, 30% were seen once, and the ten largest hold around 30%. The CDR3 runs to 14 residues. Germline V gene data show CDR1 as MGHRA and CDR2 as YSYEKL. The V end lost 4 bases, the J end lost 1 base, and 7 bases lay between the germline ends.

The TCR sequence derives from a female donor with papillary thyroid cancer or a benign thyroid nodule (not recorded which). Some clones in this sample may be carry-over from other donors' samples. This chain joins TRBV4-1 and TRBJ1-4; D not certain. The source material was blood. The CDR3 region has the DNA TGCGCCAGCAGCCCGGGTCTAACTAATGAAAAACTGTTTTTT. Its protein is CASSPGLTNEKLFF.